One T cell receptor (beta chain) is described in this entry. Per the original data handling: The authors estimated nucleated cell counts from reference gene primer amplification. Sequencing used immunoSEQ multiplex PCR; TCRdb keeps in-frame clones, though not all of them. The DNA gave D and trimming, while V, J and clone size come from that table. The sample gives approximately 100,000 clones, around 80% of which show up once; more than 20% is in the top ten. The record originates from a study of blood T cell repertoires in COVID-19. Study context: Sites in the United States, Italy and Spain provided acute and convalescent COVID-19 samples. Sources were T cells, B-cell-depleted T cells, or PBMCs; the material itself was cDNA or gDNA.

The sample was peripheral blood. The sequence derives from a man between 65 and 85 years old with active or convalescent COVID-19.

The CDR3 region is CASSPSGTTYNEQFF. CDR3 DNA: TGTGCCAGCTCACCGAGCGGGACTACCTACAATGAGCAGTTCTTC. The chain recombines TRBV18 with TRBJ2-1; 7 bases align to TRBD2. This CDR3 is built from 15 residues. The ends lost 3 bases at V and 2 bases at J; junction bases unmatched: 4. Germline V gene sequence: CDR1 KGHSH, CDR2 LQKENI.